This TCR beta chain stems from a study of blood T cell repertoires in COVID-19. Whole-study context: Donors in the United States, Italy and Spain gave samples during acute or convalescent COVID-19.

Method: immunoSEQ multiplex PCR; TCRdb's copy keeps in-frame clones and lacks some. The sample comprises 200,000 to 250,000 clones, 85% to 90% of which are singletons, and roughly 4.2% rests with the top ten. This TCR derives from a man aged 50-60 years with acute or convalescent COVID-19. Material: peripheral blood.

The CDR3 loop reads CASSPGQGAFRLTGELFF. The CDR3 DNA reads as TGCGCCAGCAGCCCAGGACAGGGGGCGTTTAGGTTGACCGGGGAGCTGTTTTTT. V usage is TRBV4-1 and J usage is TRBJ2-2; 11 bases agree with TRBD1. After removal of 4 bases from V and 5 bases from J, the junction contained 12 bases not matched to a gene. CDR3 length: 18 amino acids. The germline gives CDR1 MGHRA, CDR2 YSYEKL.